This is a list of T cell receptor beta chains from one sample in a study of vaccination effects on CD4 cells after COVID-19. Their antigen targets remain unknown. Generated by immunoSEQ multiplex PCR, the TCRdb table keeps only in-frame clones and is missing some. Of about 40,000 clones in the sample, around 73% were seen once. The sequencing used CD4+ T cells from PBMCs cultured without peptide, collected after COVID-19 vaccination. The origin of the receptors is a human donor who received a COVID-19 vaccine. CDR3s include the opening cysteine and the closing phenylalanine or tryptophan. The order of the fields is J gene, V gene, CDR3 length, CDR3 protein.

J gene: TRBJ1-5
V gene: TRBV11-2
CDR3 length: 14
CDR3 protein: CASSLRAGEQPQHF

J gene: TRBJ1-2
V gene: TRBV4-1
CDR3 length: 15
CDR3 protein: CASSRGTGVNYGYTF

J gene: TRBJ1-2
V gene: TRBV2
CDR3 length: 13
CDR3 protein: CASSGQGHYGYTF

J gene: TRBJ1-1
V gene: TRBV5-1
CDR3 length: 15
CDR3 protein: CASSSGAGLNTEAFF

J gene: TRBJ2-4
V gene: TRBV2
CDR3 length: 14
CDR3 protein: CASRDSLAKNIQYF

J gene: TRBJ1-2
V gene: TRBV18
CDR3 length: 13
CDR3 protein: CASSPPTGLGYTF

J gene: TRBJ1-1
V gene: TRBV18
CDR3 length: 12
CDR3 protein: CASSPVRGRAFF

J gene: TRBJ1-5
V gene: TRBV19
CDR3 length: 15
CDR3 protein: CASRGLDRVSQPQHF

J gene: TRBJ1-6
V gene: TRBV4-2
CDR3 length: 16
CDR3 protein: CASSQDTGSYNSPLHF

J gene: TRBJ1-5
V gene: TRBV12-3/TRBV12-4
CDR3 length: 13
CDR3 protein: CASSLESNQPQHF

J gene: TRBJ2-7
V gene: TRBV6-2/TRBV6-3
CDR3 length: 15
CDR3 protein: CASSEQVNGNYEQYF

J gene: TRBJ1-4
V gene: TRBV27
CDR3 length: 14
CDR3 protein: CASSLSGTGAKLFF

J gene: TRBJ1-6
V gene: TRBV30
CDR3 length: 14
CDR3 protein: CAWTLRAVGSPLHF

J gene: TRBJ1-6
V gene: TRBV30
CDR3 length: 14
CDR3 protein: CAWTRTGRSSPLHF

J gene: TRBJ1-2
V gene: TRBV21-1
CDR3 length: 11
CDR3 protein: CANRANYGYTF

J gene: TRBJ2-2
V gene: TRBV12-3/TRBV12-4
CDR3 length: 13
CDR3 protein: CASSSGRTGELFF

J gene: TRBJ2-7
V gene: TRBV7-2
CDR3 length: 14
CDR3 protein: CASSLVPGTGEQYF

J gene: TRBJ2-3
V gene: TRBV6-5
CDR3 length: 14
CDR3 protein: CASSRRLAADTQYF

J gene: TRBJ1-5
V gene: TRBV20-1
CDR3 length: 15
CDR3 protein: CSASSPGGRNQPQHF

J gene: TRBJ1-2
V gene: TRBV5-4
CDR3 length: 15
CDR3 protein: CASSAGAGVNYGYTF

J gene: TRBJ2-3
V gene: TRBV9
CDR3 length: 16
CDR3 protein: CASSVATSGAGDTQYF

J gene: TRBJ2-2
V gene: TRBV9
CDR3 length: 15
CDR3 protein: CASSGSGANTGELFF

J gene: TRBJ1-4
V gene: TRBV7-9
CDR3 length: 16
CDR3 protein: CASSLAVADAGEKLFF

J gene: TRBJ2-5
V gene: TRBV23-1
CDR3 length: 16
CDR3 protein: CASSQSERTTGETQYF

J gene: TRBJ2-3
V gene: TRBV5-4
CDR3 length: 17
CDR3 protein: CASSRSGLAGITDTQYF

J gene: TRBJ2-5
V gene: TRBV4-1
CDR3 length: 15
CDR3 protein: CASSLVLSNRETQYF

J gene: TRBJ1-5
V gene: TRBV6-5
CDR3 length: 14
CDR3 protein: CASSYPARIQPQHF